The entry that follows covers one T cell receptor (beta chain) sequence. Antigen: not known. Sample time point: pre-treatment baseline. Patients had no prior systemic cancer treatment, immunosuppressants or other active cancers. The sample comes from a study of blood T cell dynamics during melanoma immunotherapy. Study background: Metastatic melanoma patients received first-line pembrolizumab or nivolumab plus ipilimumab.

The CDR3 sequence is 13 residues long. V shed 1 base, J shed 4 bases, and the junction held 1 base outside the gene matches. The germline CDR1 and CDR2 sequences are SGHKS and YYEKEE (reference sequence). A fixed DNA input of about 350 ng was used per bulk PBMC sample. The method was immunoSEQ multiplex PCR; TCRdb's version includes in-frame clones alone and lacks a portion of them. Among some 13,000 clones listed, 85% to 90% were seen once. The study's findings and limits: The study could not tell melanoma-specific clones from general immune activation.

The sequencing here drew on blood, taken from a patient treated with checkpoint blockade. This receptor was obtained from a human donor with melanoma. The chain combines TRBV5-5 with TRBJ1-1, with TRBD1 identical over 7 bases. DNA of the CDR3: TGTGCCAGCAGCTTGTACAGGGGCACTGAAGCTTTCTTT. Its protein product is CASSLYRGTEAFF.